The source of this T cell receptor (beta chain) is a study of blood T cells in healthy people across ages. At the level of the study: Capture via template switching afforded approximately one barcoded beta molecule per two T cells. Study results and caveats: Naive CD4+ cells and diversity were both higher in long-lived donors than in aged donors. In older individuals, TCR beta diversity per million T cells was lower, falling roughly linearly with age.

Trimming shortened V by 7 bases and J by 6 bases, and 13 bases separated the two germline ends. CDR3 length equals 12 residues. CDR1 is SQVTM, CDR2 ANQGSEA, per germline. Then a second PCR, running roughly 7 to 11 cycles, was carried out with a sample-barcoded 5' primer and a J-beta primer mix. All cDNA molecules were each tagged by a template-switch adaptor with 12 random nucleotides. A single record per CDR3 protein comes from TCRdb applying MiXCR to the 5' RACE reads. This sample carries approximately 290,000 distinct CDR3 sequences, around 30% of them seen once, and the ten largest clones take 29%. There are a few counts of this clonotype. What it binds is unknown.

The clonotype originates from a woman between 70 and 85 years old in good health. The sequencing sample was made of blood. The chain is built from TRBV29-1 and TRBJ2-1; tentatively, D is TRBD2 (6 bases). DNA for the CDR3: TGCAGCGCGGGGAGGCAGGGCAATGAGCAGTTCTTC. Protein: CSAGRQGNEQFF.